Listed here are 24 T cell receptor beta chains from one sample, sequenced in a study of blood T cell repertoires in COVID-19. Here immunoSEQ multiplex PCR was the method, and the copy in TCRdb shows in-frame clones only, minus some. The sample has almost 300,000 clones, roughly 89% seen once; the top ten hold around 10%. Sequencing used peripheral blood. These receptors originate from a woman aged 30 to 39 with COVID-19, enrolled during active disease.

This chain links TRBV5-6 with TRBJ1-2; 11 nucleotides align to TRBD1. CDR3 length: 15 residues. CDR1 and CDR2 from the germline V gene are SGHDT and YYEEEE. The V segment lost 0 bases and the J segment 6 bases; nucleotides outside the gene matches: 4. CDR3 sequence: CASSLAGDRGDGYTF. For the CDR3, the DNA is TGTGCCAGCAGCTTGGCAGGGGACAGGGGGGATGGCTACACCTTC.

This rearrangement joins TRBV6-2 or TRBV6-3 to TRBJ1-5; maybe TRBD1 (5 bases). The CDR3 is 13 amino acids. Germline V lookup: CDR1 MNHEY, CDR2 SVGEGT. V lost 4 bases to trimming and J lost 10 bases, with 14 bases between them. The CDR3, as DNA: TGTGCCAGCAGTTTTATAGGGACTAACCCCCAGCATTTT. Its translation: CASSFIGTNPQHF.

The V gene is TRBV2, the J gene TRBJ1-2; TRBD1 might be the D (5 bases). V was cut by 3 bases and J by 12 bases, with 11 bases left in between. CDR1 and CDR2 from the germline V gene are SNHLY and FYNNEI. The CDR3 extends over 11 amino acids. The CDR3 is CASSEQGGNTF. The CDR3 region has the DNA TGTGCCAGCAGTGAGCAGGGCGGGAACACCTTC.

This sequence joins TRBV6-6 and TRBJ2-7; 7 positions match TRBD2. Germline lookup yields CDR1 MNHNY and CDR2 SVGAGI (reference sequence). The V segment lost 6 bases and the J segment 5 bases; nucleotides outside the gene matches: 7. There are 13 residues in the CDR3. CDR3 sequence (DNA): TGTGCCAGCAGCCTTACTAGCGTCCACGAGCAGTACTTC. Translated: CASSLTSVHEQYF.

As DNA, the CDR3 is TGTGCCACCAGCAGATCCTCCCGGGACAGGGAATATGAAAAACTGTTTTTT. Protein sequence: CATSRSSRDREYEKLFF. The chain couples TRBV15 to TRBJ1-4; the match to TRBD1 covers 9 bases. Trimming removed 2 bases from V and 6 bases from J; junction bases left unmatched: 10. The CDR3 spans 17 residues. The germline gives CDR1 LNHNV, CDR2 YYDKDF (reference sequence).

The genes are TRBV14 and TRBJ2-7, with D possibly matching TRBD2 (5 bases). Germline V lookup: CDR1 SGHDN, CDR2 FVKESK. The CDR3 loop spans 21 amino acids. Deletions cut 0 bases from V and 0 bases from J, with 27 bases between. The CDR3, as DNA: TGTGCCAGCAGCCAAGATTTTAGCGAGCTAGGAGCCCCATCTCTCTCCTACGAGCAGTACTTC. Its translation: CASSQDFSELGAPSLSYEQYF.

The chain uses TRBV6-5 and TRBJ1-5, with D maybe TRBD1 (5 bases). This CDR3 has 15 amino acids. Trimming took off 6 bases at V and 1 base at J, with 13 bases between the two ends. CDR1 MNHEY and CDR2 SVGAGI come from the germline V gene. The CDR3 sequence is CASSISGGSNQPQHF. The CDR3 bases are TGTGCCAGCAGCATTTCCGGGGGAAGCAATCAGCCCCAGCATTTT.

The chain recombines TRBV6-1 with TRBJ1-3; D unresolved. V lost 2 bases, J lost 2 bases, and 10 bases lay in between. CDR1 is MNHNS and CDR2 is SASEGT in the germline V gene. The length of the CDR3 is 15 residues. The CDR3 here is CASSEQVTTGNTIYF. The CDR3 DNA is TGTGCCAGCAGTGAACAGGTCACCACTGGAAACACCATATATTTT.

The chain links TRBV27 to TRBJ2-3; 8 bases are a match to TRBD1. CDR3 length: 13 amino acids. In germline, CDR1 is MNHEY, CDR2 SMNVEV (reference sequence). V lost 6 bases, J lost 7 bases, and 6 bases stayed unmatched. The DNA of the CDR3 is TGTGCCAGCAGACAGGGGGGTAGTTATACGCAGTATTTT. Translating it yields CASRQGGSYTQYF.

The chain carries TRBV18 and TRBJ2-7, with TRBD1 identical over 8 bases. The CDR3 runs to 14 residues. With 3 bases clipped from V and 4 bases from J, the junction kept 5 bases outside the gene matches. Germline CDR1 and CDR2: KGHSH and LQKENI. CDR3 loop: CASSPDRGKYEQYF. CDR3 nucleotides: TGTGCCAGCTCACCCGACAGGGGCAAATACGAGCAGTACTTC.

This sequence joins TRBV6-5 and TRBJ2-7, with D tentatively TRBD1 (6 bases). This CDR3 spans 15 amino acids. Germline CDR1 reads MNHEY; CDR2 reads SVGAGI. Trimming stripped 6 bases from V and 2 bases from J, with 17 bases between. CDR3 loop: CASSQDSWDTYEQYF. CDR3 DNA: TGTGCCAGCAGCCAGGACAGTTGGGACACCTACGAGCAGTACTTC.

The V gene is TRBV15, the J gene TRBJ1-2; D possibly corresponds to TRBD1 (5 bases). Germline CDR1 and CDR2: LNHNV and YYDKDF (reference sequence). Trimming took 5 bases from V and 5 from J, leaving 21 bases between them. The CDR3 length is 16 residues. The CDR3 loop reads CATSRPPAGPSYGYTF. CDR3 nucleotides: TGTGCCACCAGCCGGCCACCCGCAGGGCCTTCATATGGCTACACCTTC.

The rearrangement joins TRBV24-1 to TRBJ2-3, with 14 bases that match TRBD2. The CDR3 loop spans 15 amino acids. Germline V gene data show CDR1 as KGHDR and CDR2 as SFDVKD. V lost 1 base and J lost 8; bases outside the gene matches: 1. The CDR3 DNA is TGTGCCACCAGTGATTTTGGACTAGCGGGGGGTACGCAGTATTTT. As protein: CATSDFGLAGGTQYF.

This chain connects TRBV3-1 (or the pseudogene TRBV3-2) to TRBJ2-6, with D unresolved. Germline V CDR1 and CDR2: LGHDT, YNNKEL (reference sequence). The CDR3 length is 16 residues. With 4 bases removed from V and 0 bases from J, the gap between germline ends came to 10 bases. Here the CDR3 reads CASSPPPLSGANVLTF. CDR3 bases: TGTGCCAGCAGCCCCCCACCACTCTCTGGGGCCAACGTCCTGACTTTC.

This clone appeared a few times. The chain joins TRBV2 to TRBJ1-3, with TRBD1 matching 8 bases. With 8 bases clipped from V and 4 bases from J, the junction kept 7 bases outside the gene matches. Per germline, CDR1 SNHLY and CDR2 FYNNEI. This CDR3 comprises 14 residues. The CDR3 bases are TGTGCCAGCCAACCCCGGACAGGGGGAAACACCATATATTTT. It is translated as CASQPRTGGNTIYF.

The V call is TRBV2, the J call TRBJ2-3, with TRBD1 identical over 8 bases. V dropped 8 bases and J dropped 6; count of bases not matched to a gene: 4. From germline, CDR1 is SNHLY and CDR2 FYNNEI. The CDR3 is 12 residues long. This CDR3 is CASLGQGDTQYF. DNA for the CDR3: TGTGCCAGCCTCGGACAGGGTGATACGCAGTATTTT.

V gene TRBV29-1 combines with J gene TRBJ1-4, with D maybe TRBD1 (6 bases). There are 15 residues in the CDR3. Trimming stripped 6 bases from V and 7 bases from J, with 21 bases between. CDR1 and CDR2 from the germline V gene are SQVTM and ANQGSEA. The CDR3 here is CSVTIRGAQSEKLFF. In nucleotides, the CDR3 is TGCAGCGTGACCATTCGGGGGGCGCAAAGTGAAAAACTGTTTTTT.

The chain carries TRBV5-6 and TRBJ2-7, with D hard to call. Trimming stripped 3 bases from V and 6 bases from J, with 7 bases between. The germline CDR1 and CDR2 sequences are SGHDT and YYEEEE. The CDR3 has 11 amino acids. CDR3 residues: CASSSVFEQYF. The CDR3, as DNA: TGTGCCAGCAGCTCCGTCTTCGAGCAGTACTTC.

J is TRBJ2-3 and V is TRBV9, with 7 bases matching TRBD1. CDR3 length: 15 residues. The germline gives CDR1 SGDLS, CDR2 YYNGEE. The V segment lost 3 bases and the J segment 4 bases; nucleotides outside the gene matches: 8. The CDR3 DNA reads as TGTGCCAGCAGCGCAACGACAGGGACGGCAGATACGCAGTATTTT. Translating gives CASSATTGTADTQYF.

V usage is TRBV10-3 and J usage is TRBJ1-2; the D gene is possibly TRBD1 (5 bases). The V end was cut by 2 bases, the J end by 6 bases, with 19 bases between. The germline gives CDR1 ENHRY, CDR2 SYGVKD. The CDR3 is 16 residues long. The CDR3 is CAISEQQESLQNGYTF. The CDR3 DNA sequence: TGTGCCATCAGTGAGCAACAGGAATCCCTACAGAATGGCTACACCTTC.

In its sample, this clone was seen a few times. DNA for the CDR3: TGCGCCAGCAGCTTTACAGGGGCCTACGAGCAGTACTTC. Translating it yields CASSFTGAYEQYF. The chain is built from TRBV5-1 and TRBJ2-7; 7 nucleotides line up with TRBD1. CDR1 SGHRS and CDR2 YFSETQ come from the germline V gene. The V segment lost 2 bases and the J segment 2 bases; nucleotides outside the gene matches: 1. This CDR3 spans 13 amino acids.

The chain recombines TRBV10-3 with TRBJ1-5; 7 bases fit TRBD1. CDR1 is ENHRY, CDR2 SYGVKD, per germline. The CDR3 runs 15 residues. The V segment lost 0 bases and the J segment 7 bases; nucleotides outside the gene matches: 6. The CDR3 spells CAISESGTGEQPQHF. CDR3 DNA sequence: TGTGCCATCAGTGAGTCTGGAACAGGGGAACAGCCCCAGCATTTT.

This clone showed up just a few times. The chain has TRBV4-2 and TRBJ2-7; perhaps TRBD1 as D (6 bases). Germline V gives CDR1 LGHNA, CDR2 YNFKEQ. The length of the CDR3 is 16 residues. Trimming pared 0 bases from V and 4 bases from J, leaving 16 bases between. The CDR3, as DNA: TGTGCCAGCAGCCAAGATCCTCTGCCAGGGGTATACGAGCAGTACTTC. Translated: CASSQDPLPGVYEQYF.

This chain joins TRBV6-1 and TRBJ2-3, with TRBD2 matching 16 bases. The ends lost 3 bases at V and 7 bases at J; junction bases unmatched: 4. The CDR3 runs 16 residues. Germline assignment: CDR1 MNHNS and CDR2 SASEGT. The chain's CDR3 is CASSDQGLAGGNTQYF. CDR3 bases: TGTGCCAGCAGTGACCAGGGACTAGCGGGGGGGAATACGCAGTATTTT.